The next 26 T cell receptor beta chains were all read from a single sample in a study of CD8 T cells in ankylosing spondylitis. Overall study findings and caveats: A TCR beta motif made of fewer than ten highly homologous variants seemed typical of ankylosing spondylitis blood.

What these receptors recognize is not known. TCRdb re-called the 5' RACE reads through MiXCR, storing one row per CDR3 protein. Here the sample spans around 430,000 distinct CDR3 sequences, over 15% being singletons. The sequencing input was blood, either unsorted or a sorted T cell fraction (not recorded which). The receptors here all came from a male donor with ankylosing spondylitis.

The table lists this clonotype with many counts. The V call is TRBV12-3 or TRBV12-4, the J call TRBJ2-7; either TRBD1 or TRBD2 may fit D (5 bases each). Trimming took off 6 bases at V and 4 bases at J, with 16 bases between the two ends. The CDR3 is 14 amino acids. The CDR3, as DNA: TGTGCCAGCAGCCTAACCGGGACCTTATACGAGCAGTACTTC. Protein: CASSLTGTLYEQYF.

This clonotype was counted a few times. The V and J genes are TRBV7-6 and TRBJ2-1; no reliable D call. The CDR3 has 13 residues. Trimming took off 3 bases at V and 8 bases at J, with 11 bases between the two ends. Germline assignment: CDR1 SGHVS and CDR2 FNYEAQ. The CDR3 reads CASSFGNAHEQFF. DNA for the CDR3: TGTGCCAGCAGCTTTGGGAATGCTCATGAGCAGTTCTTC.

This clonotype was detected many times. The rearrangement links TRBV15 to TRBJ2-7, with TRBD1 matching over 11 bases. Germline-derived CDR1 and CDR2 are LNHNV and YYDKDF (reference sequence). The CDR3 loop spans 15 amino acids. V lost 1 base to trimming and J lost 2 bases; unmatched junction nucleotides: 1. CDR3: CATSRAGQGAYEQYF. For the CDR3, the DNA is TGTGCCACCAGCAGAGCGGGACAGGGGGCCTACGAGCAGTACTTC.

This clonotype has a handful of counts. The rearrangement joins TRBV5-6 to TRBJ1-6; D may be TRBD1 (5 bases). Per germline, CDR1 SGHDT and CDR2 YYEEEE. This CDR3 comprises 15 residues. Trimming stripped 2 bases from V and 7 bases from J, with 13 bases between. The CDR3 is CASSFYRSPNSPLHF. CDR3 in DNA: TGTGCCAGCAGCTTCTACAGGAGCCCAAATTCACCCCTCCACTTT.

The rearrangement joins TRBV27 to TRBJ2-6; D gene uncertain. Germline-derived CDR1 and CDR2 are MNHEY and SMNVEV (reference sequence). The CDR3 covers 16 residues. Trimming removed 0 bases from V and 0 bases from J, with 6 bases in between. CDR3 DNA sequence: TGTGCCAGCAGTTTATCCCACAGCTCTGGGGCCAACGTCCTGACTTTC. Translating it yields CASSLSHSSGANVLTF.

The chain is built from TRBV19 and TRBJ1-2; D call uncertain. Trimming left V 10 bases short and J 10 bases short, with 22 bases between. The CDR3 extends over 13 amino acids. Germline CDR1 and CDR2: LNHDA and SQIVND (reference sequence). The CDR3 region is CAISHNGGQVYTF. CDR3 bases: TGTGCCATCTCCCACAATGGAGGGCAAGTCTACACCTTC.

In this sample, this clonotype turned up a few times. V usage is TRBV20-1 and J usage is TRBJ2-1, with 12 bases fitting TRBD2. The germline V gene encodes CDR1 DFQATT and CDR2 SNEGSKA (reference sequence). V gave up 3 bases and J gave up 6 bases; unmatched junction bases: 6. This CDR3 is 15 amino acids long. CDR3 nucleotides: TGCAGTGCTAGCCTAGCGGGAGGGAGGGCCAATGAGCAGTTCTTC. Amino acids: CSASLAGGRANEQFF.

In this sample, this clonotype turned up once. An end of the junction does not agree with germline; a read error may underlie this. This sequence joins TRBV24-1 and TRBJ2-2, with 8 bases identical to TRBD1. CDR3 length: 12 amino acids. Germline V gene sequence: CDR1 KGHDR, CDR2 SFDVKD. In DNA form, the CDR3 reads TGTGCCATCGGACAGGGCACCGGGGAGCCGTTTTTT. Translating gives CAIGQGTGEPFF.

The table lists this clonotype with a few counts. The gene calls are TRBV27 and TRBJ2-7; no clear D gene. Germline CDR1 and CDR2: MNHEY and SMNVEV (reference sequence). This CDR3 comprises 13 residues. The V end lost 6 bases, the J end lost 8 bases, and 17 bases lay between the germline ends. The CDR3 bases are TGTGCCAGCAGCTTCCGACAAGCCTGGAAGCAGTACTTC. Protein sequence: CASSFRQAWKQYF.

The chain has TRBV3-1 and TRBJ2-2; the D is unclear. Trimming left V 1 base short and J 1 base short, with 10 bases between. This CDR3 is 16 amino acids long. In germline, CDR1 is LGHDT, CDR2 YNNKEL (reference sequence). The chain's CDR3 is CASSQGFSVNTGELFF. The CDR3 DNA follows: TGTGCCAGCAGCCAAGGGTTTTCTGTGAACACCGGGGAGCTGTTTTTT.

This clonotype was observed a few times. V is TRBV29-1 and J is TRBJ2-3; 9 nucleotides line up with TRBD2. In germline, CDR1 is SQVTM, CDR2 ANQGSEA. The length of the CDR3 is 14 residues. J gave up 5 bases and V 4 bases, and 7 bases lay outside the gene matches. The CDR3 DNA sequence: TGCAGCGTTGGGATAGCGGGAGTCGAAGATACGCAGTATTTT. Translating gives CSVGIAGVEDTQYF.

The chain links TRBV9 to TRBJ1-2; D ambiguous. The V gene's germline CDR1 is SGDLS and CDR2 YYNGEE. This CDR3 is built from 15 residues. Trimming took off 4 bases at V and 2 bases at J, with 15 bases between the two ends. CDR3 sequence (DNA): TGTGCCAGCAGCACCCATCCGACGGGAAACTATGGCTACACCTTC. It is translated as CASSTHPTGNYGYTF.

The table lists this clonotype with many counts. CDR3 in DNA: TGTGCCAGCAGTGATGAAGGCTCTTACAAAAACATTCAGTACTTC. Translation: CASSDEGSYKNIQYF. This chain joins TRBV2 and TRBJ2-4; no firm D call. V was cut by 3 bases and J by 3 bases, with 12 bases left in between. The CDR3 has 15 amino acids. Germline CDR1 is SNHLY and CDR2 is FYNNEI.

This clonotype was counted between two and nine times. J is TRBJ2-5 and V is TRBV3-1, with 11 bases aligning to TRBD1. The CDR3 totals 14 residues. Unmatched junction bases numbered 3, after V lost 4 bases and J lost 5 bases. The V gene's germline CDR1 is LGHDT and CDR2 YNNKEL (reference sequence). CDR3 residues: CASSRGQGGETQYF. CDR3 coding DNA: TGTGCCAGCAGCCGGGGACAGGGGGGGGAGACCCAGTACTTC.

The chain combines TRBV24-1 with TRBJ2-7, with D unresolved. The CDR3 contains 11 residues. From germline, CDR1 is KGHDR and CDR2 SFDVKD. The V gene lost 0 bases and the J gene lost 5 bases, with 1 base spanning the gap. CDR3 nucleotides: TGTGCCACCAGTGATTTGAACGAGCAGTACTTC. Protein product: CATSDLNEQYF.

This clonotype was seen more than once but under ten times. This chain joins TRBV12-3 or TRBV12-4 and TRBJ2-7, with 7 bases lining up with TRBD2. The CDR3 is made up of 15 amino acids. The junction had 4 bases not matched to a gene; V was cut back by 0 bases and J by 2 bases. The DNA for the CDR3 is TGTGCCAGCAGTTTAGCGCGGGGAGGGACCTACGAGCAGTACTTC. Translation: CASSLARGGTYEQYF.

This chain links TRBV20-1 with TRBJ2-5; D is uncertain. The germline gives CDR1 DFQATT, CDR2 SNEGSKA (reference sequence). This CDR3 contains 13 residues. V lost 0 bases and J 5 bases, leaving 10 bases between the germline ends. The CDR3 DNA reads TGCAGTGCTAGAGAAACAGTGGTGGAGACCCAGTACTTC. Translated: CSARETVVETQYF.

This clonotype was seen a few times. The J gene is TRBJ2-1, the V gene TRBV12-3 or TRBV12-4; no clear D. Trimming cost V 0 bases and J 1 base, with 10 bases left between them. The CDR3 is made up of 16 amino acids. The DNA of the CDR3 is TGTGCCAGCAGTTTAGCTAACATCCTTTCCTACAATGAGCAGTTCTTC. Translating gives CASSLANILSYNEQFF.

This clonotype came up a few times. V is TRBV5-1 and J is TRBJ2-7, with D tentatively TRBD1 (6 bases). The CDR3 consists of 15 residues. Trimming pared 5 bases from V and 1 base from J, leaving 16 bases between. Germline CDR1 reads SGHRS; CDR2 reads YFSETQ. The CDR3 DNA reads as TGCGCCAGCAGGCCGGACAGCCAACTTTCCTACGAGCAGTACTTC. It is translated as CASRPDSQLSYEQYF.

The table lists this clonotype with a few counts. This chain links TRBV6-4 with TRBJ2-3; possible D gene TRBD2, 5 bases. Germline V gene sequence: CDR1 MRHNA, CDR2 SNTAGT. The length of the CDR3 is 13 residues. V was cut by 2 bases and J by 5 bases, with 8 bases left in between. The CDR3 is CASSDRRGDTQYF. The CDR3 bases are TGTGCCAGCAGTGACCGTCGGGGAGATACGCAGTATTTT.

This clonotype appeared a few times. The chain is built from TRBV20-1 and TRBJ1-1; no reliable D call. Germline CDR1 is DFQATT and CDR2 is SNEGSKA (reference sequence). Trimming stripped 2 bases from V and 3 bases from J, with 10 bases between. CDR3 length equals 13 residues. CDR3 sequence (DNA): TGCAGTGCTAGAACCGGGCCCCACACTGAAGCTTTCTTT. It is translated as CSARTGPHTEAFF.

This clonotype appeared a few times. The CDR3 reads CASSPLGLNEQFF. The CDR3 DNA reads TGTGCCAGCAGCCCTCTGGGGCTCAATGAGCAGTTCTTC. This rearrangement joins TRBV6-6 to TRBJ2-1; weak D call: TRBD1 (5 bases). Trimming stripped 6 bases from V and 6 bases from J, with 12 bases between. The CDR3 is made up of 13 amino acids. Germline CDR1 MNHNY, CDR2 SVGAGI (reference sequence).

This rearrangement joins TRBV29-1 to TRBJ1-5; 9 bases align to TRBD1. The junction had 10 bases not matched to a gene; V was cut back by 7 bases and J by 6 bases. Germline values: CDR1 SQVTM, CDR2 ANQGSEA. The CDR3 has 14 amino acids. As DNA, the CDR3 is TGCAGCGAGTGTATGACAGGGGGAGGTCAGCCCCAGCATTTT. It translates to CSECMTGGGQPQHF. The variable domain in full, with the rest retrieved from reference TRBV29-1 and TRBJ1-5, is SAVISQKPSRDICQRGTSLTIQCQVDSQVTMMFWYRQQPGQSLTLIATANQGSEATYESGFVIDKFPISRPNLTFSTLTVSNMSPEDSSIYLCSECMTGGGQPQHFGDGTRLSIL.

This clonotype was picked up a small number of times. The rearrangement joins TRBV27 to TRBJ1-2, with D possibly TRBD1 on 5 matching bases. CDR3 length: 15 residues. Per the germline V gene, CDR1 is MNHEY and CDR2 is SMNVEV (reference sequence). The V and J ends lost 2 bases and 0 bases respectively, with 10 bases between them. CDR3 bases: TGTGCCAGCAGTTTAGAGGGGAAAGCTAACTATGGCTACACCTTC. Protein: CASSLEGKANYGYTF.

This clonotype has a handful of counts. This sequence joins TRBV10-3 and TRBJ1-1; D uncertain. There are 16 residues in the CDR3. The V gene's germline CDR1 is ENHRY and CDR2 SYGVKD. The V and J ends lost 4 bases and 3 bases respectively, with 18 bases between them. Here the CDR3 DNA reads TGTGCCATCAGTGGTAATTCCCCCCCACTTTACACTGAAGCTTTCTTT. It yields the protein CAISGNSPPLYTEAFF.

The chain is built from TRBV5-1 and TRBJ1-1; D uncertain. The CDR3 is 14 amino acids. Germline V lookup: CDR1 SGHRS, CDR2 YFSETQ. The V end lost 0 bases, the J end lost 5 bases, and 11 bases lay between the germline ends. CDR3 nucleotides: TGCGCCAGCAGCTTGGAGGGAGAACGGACTGAAGCTTTCTTT. As protein: CASSLEGERTEAFF.